This T cell receptor beta chain was recorded in a study of Graves' ophthalmopathy and Graves' hyperthyroidism. Study-wide results and caveats: The study's model predicted ophthalmopathy progression at 70% to 71% sensitivity and 72% to 85% specificity. Also, most clonotypes expanded in the thyroid above 0.001 frequency appeared in blood.

Amplification targeted the TCR beta CDR3 regions, with RNA transcripts as the source material. HTBI primers were employed in first-round RT-PCR, then a second-round multiplex PCR followed. Each CDR3 protein gets one entry after TCRdb re-called the multiplex PCR reads with MiXCR. The sample records fewer than 600,000 distinct CDR3 sequences, about 15% being singletons. Fresh peripheral blood, about 10 ml, was the PBMC source. V gave up 2 bases and J gave up 7 bases; unmatched junction bases: 9. Germline CDR1 MNHEY, CDR2 SVGAGI. The CDR3 totals 16 residues. This clonotype appeared many times. Its target is not known.

This TCR was sampled from a woman aged 25 to 39 with Graves' ophthalmopathy. The sample comprised blood. V usage is TRBV6-5 and J usage is TRBJ1-5, with 9 bases matching TRBD1. The CDR3 loop reads CASSYGTGKLGQPQHF. The CDR3 DNA is TGTGCCAGCAGTTACGGGACAGGGAAGTTAGGACAGCCCCAGCATTTT.